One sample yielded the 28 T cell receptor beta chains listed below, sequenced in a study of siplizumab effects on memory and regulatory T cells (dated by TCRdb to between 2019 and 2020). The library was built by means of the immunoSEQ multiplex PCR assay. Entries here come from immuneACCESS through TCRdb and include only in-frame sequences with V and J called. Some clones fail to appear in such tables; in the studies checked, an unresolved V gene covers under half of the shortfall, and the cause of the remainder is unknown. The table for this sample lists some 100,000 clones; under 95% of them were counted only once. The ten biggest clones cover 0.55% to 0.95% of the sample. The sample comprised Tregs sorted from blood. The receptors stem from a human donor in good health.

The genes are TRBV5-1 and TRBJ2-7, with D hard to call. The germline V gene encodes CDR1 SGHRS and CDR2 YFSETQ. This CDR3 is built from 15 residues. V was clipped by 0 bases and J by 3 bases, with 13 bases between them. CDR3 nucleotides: TGCGCCAGCAGCTTGGGGGGAACAACAAGCTACGAGCAGTACTTC. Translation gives CASSLGGTTSYEQYF.

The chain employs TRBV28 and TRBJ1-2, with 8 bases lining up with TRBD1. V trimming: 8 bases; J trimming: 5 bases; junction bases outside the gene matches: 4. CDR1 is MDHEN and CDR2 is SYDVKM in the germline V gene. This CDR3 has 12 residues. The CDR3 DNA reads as TGTGCCAGCGGATACAGGGGGTATGGCTACACCTTC. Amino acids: CASGYRGYGYTF.

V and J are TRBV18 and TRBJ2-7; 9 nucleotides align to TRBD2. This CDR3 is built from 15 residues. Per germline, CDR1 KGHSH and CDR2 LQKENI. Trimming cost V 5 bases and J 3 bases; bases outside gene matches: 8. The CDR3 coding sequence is TGTGCCAGCTCATCCTTGGCACTAGCGGGCTACGAGCAGTACTTC. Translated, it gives CASSSLALAGYEQYF.

The CDR3 coding sequence is TGCGCCAGCAGCTTGGTAAGCGCCATCCTCACAGATACGCAGTATTTT. Its protein is CASSLVSAILTDTQYF. The chain links TRBV5-1 to TRBJ2-3; D remains ambiguous. Germline values: CDR1 SGHRS, CDR2 YFSETQ. The V end lost 0 bases, the J end lost 2 bases, and 13 bases lay between the germline ends. CDR3 size: 16 residues. The full variable domain, with the rest looked up from reference TRBV5-1 and TRBJ2-3, is KAGVTQTPRYLIKTRGQQVTLSCSPISGHRSVSWYQQTPGQGLQFLFEYFSETQRNKGNFPGRFSGRQFSNSRSEMNVSTLELGDSALYLCASSLVSAILTDTQYFGPGTRLTVL.

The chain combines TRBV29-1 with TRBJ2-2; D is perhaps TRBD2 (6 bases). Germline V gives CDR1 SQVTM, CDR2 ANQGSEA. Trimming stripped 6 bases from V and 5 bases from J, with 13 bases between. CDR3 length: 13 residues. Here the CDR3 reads CSVGEVGTGELFF. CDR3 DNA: TGCAGCGTGGGGGAGGTAGGAACCGGGGAGCTGTTTTTT.

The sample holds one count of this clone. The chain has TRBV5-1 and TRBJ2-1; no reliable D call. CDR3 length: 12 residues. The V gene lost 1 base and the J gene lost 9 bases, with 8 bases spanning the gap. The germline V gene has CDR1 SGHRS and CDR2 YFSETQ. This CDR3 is CASSLSVTEQFF. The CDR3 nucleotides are TGCGCCAGCAGCTTGTCTGTTACTGAGCAGTTCTTC.

CDR3 bases: TGTGCCAGCAGTTCCCGGGACAGGGCCCGCTGGAGGGCAGATACGCAGTATTTT. Amino acids: CASSSRDRARWRADTQYF. This chain connects TRBV27 to TRBJ2-3, with 9 bases identical to TRBD1. This CDR3 spans 18 amino acids. Germline V gives CDR1 MNHEY, CDR2 SMNVEV (reference sequence). V lost 4 bases to trimming and J lost 4 bases; unmatched junction nucleotides: 15.

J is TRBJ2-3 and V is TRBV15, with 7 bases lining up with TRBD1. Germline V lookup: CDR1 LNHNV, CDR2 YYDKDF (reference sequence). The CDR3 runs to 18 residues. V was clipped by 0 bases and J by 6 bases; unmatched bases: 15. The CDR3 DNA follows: TGTGCCACCAGCAGAGATCCTTATAGCCCGGACAGGACCGATACGCAGTATTTT. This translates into CATSRDPYSPDRTDTQYF.

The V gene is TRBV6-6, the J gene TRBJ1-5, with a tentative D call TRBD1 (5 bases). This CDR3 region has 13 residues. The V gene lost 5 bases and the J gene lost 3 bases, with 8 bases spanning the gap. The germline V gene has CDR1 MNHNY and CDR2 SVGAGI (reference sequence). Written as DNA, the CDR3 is TGTGCCAGCAGTGCAGGGTACAATCAGCCCCAGCATTTT. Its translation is CASSAGYNQPQHF.

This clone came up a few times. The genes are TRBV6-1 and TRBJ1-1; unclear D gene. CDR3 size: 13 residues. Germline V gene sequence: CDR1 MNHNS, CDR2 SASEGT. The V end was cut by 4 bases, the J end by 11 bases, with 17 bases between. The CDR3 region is CASSVEEGRLAFF. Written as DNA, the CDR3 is TGTGCCAGCAGTGTTGAGGAGGGAAGATTGGCTTTCTTT.

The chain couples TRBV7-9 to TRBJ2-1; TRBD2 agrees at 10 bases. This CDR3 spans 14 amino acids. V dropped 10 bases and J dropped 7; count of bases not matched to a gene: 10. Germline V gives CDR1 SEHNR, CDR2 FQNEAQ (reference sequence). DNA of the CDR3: TGTGCCACGTGGACTAGCGGTCAGAGGAATGAGCAGTTCTTC. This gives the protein CATWTSGQRNEQFF.

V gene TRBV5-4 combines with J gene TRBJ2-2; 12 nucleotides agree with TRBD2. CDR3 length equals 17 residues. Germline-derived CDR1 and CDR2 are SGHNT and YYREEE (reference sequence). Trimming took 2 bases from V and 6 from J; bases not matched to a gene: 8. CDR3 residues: CASSFTSGRREAGELFF. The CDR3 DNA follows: TGTGCCAGCAGCTTCACTAGCGGGAGGAGGGAAGCCGGGGAGCTGTTTTTT.

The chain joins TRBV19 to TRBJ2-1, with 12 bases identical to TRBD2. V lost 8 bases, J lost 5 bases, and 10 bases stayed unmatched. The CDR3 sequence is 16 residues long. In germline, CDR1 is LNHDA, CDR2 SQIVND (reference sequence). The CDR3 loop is CASDSSGLAGHNEQFF. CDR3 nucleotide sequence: TGTGCCAGTGATAGCTCAGGACTAGCGGGACACAATGAGCAGTTCTTC.

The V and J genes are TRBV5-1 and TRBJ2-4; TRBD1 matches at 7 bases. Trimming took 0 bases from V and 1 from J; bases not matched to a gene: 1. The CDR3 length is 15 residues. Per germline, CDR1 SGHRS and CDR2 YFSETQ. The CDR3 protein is CASSLEQGAKNIQYF. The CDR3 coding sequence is TGCGCCAGCAGCTTGGAACAGGGGGCCAAAAACATTCAGTACTTC.

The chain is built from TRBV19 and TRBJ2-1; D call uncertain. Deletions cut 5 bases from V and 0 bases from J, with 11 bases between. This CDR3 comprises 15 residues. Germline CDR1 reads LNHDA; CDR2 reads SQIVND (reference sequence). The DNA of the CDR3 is TGTGCCAGTAGTCTACTATTAAGCTCCTACAATGAGCAGTTCTTC. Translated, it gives CASSLLLSSYNEQFF. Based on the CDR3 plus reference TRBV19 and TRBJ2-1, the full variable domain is DGGITQSPKYLFRKEGQNVTLSCEQNLNHDAMYWYRQDPGQGLRLIYYSQIVNDFQKGDIAEGYSVSREKKESFPLTVTSAQKNPTAFYLCASSLLLSSYNEQFFGPGTRLTVL.

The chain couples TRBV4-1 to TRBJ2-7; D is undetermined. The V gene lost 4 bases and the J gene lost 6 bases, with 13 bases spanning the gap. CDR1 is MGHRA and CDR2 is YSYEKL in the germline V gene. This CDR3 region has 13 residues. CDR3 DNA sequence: TGCGCCAGCAGCCCCGACCCTTGGGGCGAGCAGTACTTC. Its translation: CASSPDPWGEQYF.

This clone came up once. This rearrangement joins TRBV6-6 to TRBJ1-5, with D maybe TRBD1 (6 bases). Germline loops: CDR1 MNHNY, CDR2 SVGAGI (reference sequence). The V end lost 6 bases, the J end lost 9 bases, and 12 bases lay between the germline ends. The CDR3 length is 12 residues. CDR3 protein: CASSRGAGPQHF. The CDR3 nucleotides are TGTGCCAGCAGCCGGGGGGCTGGGCCCCAGCATTTT.

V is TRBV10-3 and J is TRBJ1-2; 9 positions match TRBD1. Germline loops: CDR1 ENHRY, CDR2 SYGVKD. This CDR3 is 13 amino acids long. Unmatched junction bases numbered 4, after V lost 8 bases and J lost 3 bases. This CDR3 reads CAIGTGGDYGYTF. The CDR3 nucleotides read TGTGCCATCGGAACAGGGGGCGACTATGGCTACACCTTC.

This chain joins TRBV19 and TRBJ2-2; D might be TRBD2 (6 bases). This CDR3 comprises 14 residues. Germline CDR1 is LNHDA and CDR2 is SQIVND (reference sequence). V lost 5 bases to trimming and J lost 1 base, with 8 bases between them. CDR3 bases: TGTGCCAGTAGTTATAGCGGGAACACCGGGGAGCTGTTTTTT. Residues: CASSYSGNTGELFF.

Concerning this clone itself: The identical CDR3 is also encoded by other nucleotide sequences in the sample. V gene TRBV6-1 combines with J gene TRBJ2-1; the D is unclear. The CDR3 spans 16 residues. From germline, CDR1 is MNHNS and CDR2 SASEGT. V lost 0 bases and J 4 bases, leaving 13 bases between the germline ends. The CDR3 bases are TGTGCCAGCAGTGAAGCGTCCCTGGCGCCATACAATGAGCAGTTCTTC. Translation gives CASSEASLAPYNEQFF.

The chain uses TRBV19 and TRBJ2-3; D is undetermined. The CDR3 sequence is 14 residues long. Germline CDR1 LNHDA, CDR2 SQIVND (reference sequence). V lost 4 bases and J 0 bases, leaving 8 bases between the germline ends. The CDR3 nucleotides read TGTGCCAGTAGTAGGAGACTTAGCACAGATACGCAGTATTTT. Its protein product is CASSRRLSTDTQYF.

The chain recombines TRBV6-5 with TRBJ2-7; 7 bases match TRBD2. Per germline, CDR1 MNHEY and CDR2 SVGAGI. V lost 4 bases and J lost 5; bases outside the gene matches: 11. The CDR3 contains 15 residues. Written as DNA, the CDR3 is TGTGCCAGCAGTTCCACCATGCGGGAGTTCGACGAGCAGTACTTC. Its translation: CASSSTMREFDEQYF.

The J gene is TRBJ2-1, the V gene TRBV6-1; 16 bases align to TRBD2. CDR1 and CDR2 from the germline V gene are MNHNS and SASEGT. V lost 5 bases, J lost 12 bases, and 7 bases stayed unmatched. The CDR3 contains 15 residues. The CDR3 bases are TGTGCCAGCAGTCAAGGGACTAGCGGGAGGGCTTGGCAGTTCTTC. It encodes CASSQGTSGRAWQFF.

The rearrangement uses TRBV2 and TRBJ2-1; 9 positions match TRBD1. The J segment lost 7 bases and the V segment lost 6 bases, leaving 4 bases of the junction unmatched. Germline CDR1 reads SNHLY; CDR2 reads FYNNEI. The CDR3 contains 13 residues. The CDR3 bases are TGTGCCAGCAGAACCGGGACAGGGAATGAGCAGTTCTTC. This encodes CASRTGTGNEQFF.

The CDR3 loop reads CASSPGLAGKNEQFF. The CDR3 DNA follows: TGTGCCAGCAGCCCGGGACTAGCGGGAAAGAATGAGCAGTTCTTC. The rearrangement links TRBV7-3 to TRBJ2-1; 13 bases map to TRBD2. The CDR3 extends over 15 amino acids. Germline V CDR1 and CDR2: SGHTA, FQGTGA. V was clipped by 5 bases and J by 7 bases; unmatched bases: 5.

The CDR3: CASSDLLAQQGEQYF. The CDR3 region has the DNA TGTGCCAGCAGTGATCTTTTAGCGCAACAAGGGGAGCAGTACTTC. The chain combines TRBV5-4 with TRBJ2-7, with D maybe TRBD2 (5 bases). Per germline, CDR1 SGHNT and CDR2 YYREEE (reference sequence). The V end was cut by 5 bases, the J end by 7 bases, with 22 bases between. The CDR3 totals 15 residues. The full variable domain, its missing parts supplied by reference TRBV5-4 and TRBJ2-7, is ETGVTQSPTHLIKTRGQQVTLRCSSQSGHNTVSWYQQALGQGPQFIFQYYREEENGRGNFPPRFSGLQFPNYSSELNVNALELDDSALYLCASSDLLAQQGEQYFGPGTRLTVT.

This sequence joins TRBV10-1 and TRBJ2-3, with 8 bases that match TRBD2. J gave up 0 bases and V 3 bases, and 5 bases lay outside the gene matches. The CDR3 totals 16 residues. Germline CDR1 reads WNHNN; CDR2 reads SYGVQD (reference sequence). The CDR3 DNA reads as TGCGCCAGCAGTGAACTTACTAGCGGCAGCACAGATACGCAGTATTTT. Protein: CASSELTSGSTDTQYF.

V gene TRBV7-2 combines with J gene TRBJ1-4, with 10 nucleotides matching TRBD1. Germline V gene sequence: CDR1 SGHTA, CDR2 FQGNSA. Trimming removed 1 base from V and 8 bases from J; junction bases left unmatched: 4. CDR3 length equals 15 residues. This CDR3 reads CASSLGGQGYEKLFF. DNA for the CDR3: TGTGCCAGCAGCTTAGGGGGACAGGGGTACGAAAAACTGTTTTTT. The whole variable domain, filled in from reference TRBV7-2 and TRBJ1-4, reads GAGVSQSPSNKVTEKGKDVELRCDPISGHTALYWYRQSLGQGLEFLIYFQGNSAPDKSGLPSDRFSAERTGGSVSTLTIQRTQQEDSAVYLCASSLGGQGYEKLFFGSGTQLSVL.